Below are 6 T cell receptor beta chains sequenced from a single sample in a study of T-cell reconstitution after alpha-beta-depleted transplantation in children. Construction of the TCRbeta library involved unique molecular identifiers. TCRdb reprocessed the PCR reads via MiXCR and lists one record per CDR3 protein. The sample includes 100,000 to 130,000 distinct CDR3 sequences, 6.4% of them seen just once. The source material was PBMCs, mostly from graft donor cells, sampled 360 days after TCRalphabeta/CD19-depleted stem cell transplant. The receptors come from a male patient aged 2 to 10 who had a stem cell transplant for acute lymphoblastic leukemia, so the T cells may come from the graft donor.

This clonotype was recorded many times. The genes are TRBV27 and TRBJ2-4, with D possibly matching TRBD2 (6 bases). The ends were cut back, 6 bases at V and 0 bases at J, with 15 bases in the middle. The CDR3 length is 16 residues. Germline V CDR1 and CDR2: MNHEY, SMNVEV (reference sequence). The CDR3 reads CASSPIAALAKNIQYF. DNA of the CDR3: TGTGCCAGCAGCCCTATAGCGGCACTAGCCAAAAACATTCAGTACTTC.

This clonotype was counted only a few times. The CDR3 here is CASSPTGFSYEQYF. The CDR3 nucleotides read TGTGCCAGCTCACCGACAGGGTTCTCCTACGAGCAGTACTTC. The rearrangement joins TRBV18 to TRBJ2-7; 7 nucleotides match TRBD1. The CDR3 is made up of 14 amino acids. CDR1 is KGHSH, CDR2 LQKENI, per germline. J was trimmed by 0 bases and V by 3 bases; bases with no gene match: 2.

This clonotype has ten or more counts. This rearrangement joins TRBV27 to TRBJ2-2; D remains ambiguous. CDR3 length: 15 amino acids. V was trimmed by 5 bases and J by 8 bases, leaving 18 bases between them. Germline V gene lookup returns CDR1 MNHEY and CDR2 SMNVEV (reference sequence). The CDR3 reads CASSLRPVGWGELFF. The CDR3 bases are TGTGCCAGCAGTCTGCGACCGGTTGGTTGGGGGGAGCTGTTTTTT.

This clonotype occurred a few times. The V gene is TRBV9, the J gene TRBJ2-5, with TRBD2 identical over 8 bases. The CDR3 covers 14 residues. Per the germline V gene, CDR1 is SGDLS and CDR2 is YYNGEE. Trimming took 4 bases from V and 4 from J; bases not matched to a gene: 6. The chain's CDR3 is CASSLKAGAETQYF. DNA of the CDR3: TGTGCCAGCAGCCTTAAAGCGGGAGCAGAGACCCAGTACTTC.

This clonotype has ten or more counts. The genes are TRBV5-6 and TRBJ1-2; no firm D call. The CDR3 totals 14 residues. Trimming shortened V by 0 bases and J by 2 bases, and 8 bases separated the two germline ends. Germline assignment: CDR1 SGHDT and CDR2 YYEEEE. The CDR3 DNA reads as TGTGCCAGCAGCTTGGGACGTTCAAACTATGGCTACACCTTC. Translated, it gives CASSLGRSNYGYTF.

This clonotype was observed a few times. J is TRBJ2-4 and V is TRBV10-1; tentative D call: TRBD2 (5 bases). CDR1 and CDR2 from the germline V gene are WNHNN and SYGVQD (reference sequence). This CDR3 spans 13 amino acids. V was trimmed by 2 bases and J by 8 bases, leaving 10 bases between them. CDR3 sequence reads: CASSEGRGDIQYF. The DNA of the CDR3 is TGCGCCAGCAGTGAGGGTCGGGGAGACATTCAGTACTTC.